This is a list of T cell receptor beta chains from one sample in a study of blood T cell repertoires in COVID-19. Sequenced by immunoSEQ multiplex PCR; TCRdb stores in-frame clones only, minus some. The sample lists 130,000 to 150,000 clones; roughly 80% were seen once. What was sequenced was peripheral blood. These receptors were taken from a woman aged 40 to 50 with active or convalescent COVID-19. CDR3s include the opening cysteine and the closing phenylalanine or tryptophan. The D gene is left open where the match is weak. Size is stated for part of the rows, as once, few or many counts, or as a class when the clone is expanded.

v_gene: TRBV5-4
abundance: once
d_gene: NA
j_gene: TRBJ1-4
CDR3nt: TGTGCCAGCAGCTCAGGGGCGGGTGAAAAACTGTTTTTT
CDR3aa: CASSSGAGEKLFF

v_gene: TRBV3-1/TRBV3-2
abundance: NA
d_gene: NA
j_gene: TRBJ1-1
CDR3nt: TGTGCCAGCACAGACCCAGGCACTGAAGCTTTCTTT
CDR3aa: CASTDPGTEAFF

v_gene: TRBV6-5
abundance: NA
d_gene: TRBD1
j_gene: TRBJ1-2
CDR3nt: TGTGCCAGCAGTTGGGGACAGGCCAGGGACTATGGCTACACCTTC
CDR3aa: CASSWGQARDYGYTF

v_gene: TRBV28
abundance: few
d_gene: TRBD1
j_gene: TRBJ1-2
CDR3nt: TGTGCCAGCACCCCCGCCGGACAGGGGATGGACTATGGCTACACCTTC
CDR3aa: CASTPAGQGMDYGYTF

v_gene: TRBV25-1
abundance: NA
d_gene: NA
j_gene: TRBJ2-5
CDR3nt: TGTGCCAGCAGTGGGTCTAGGACCCAGTACTTC
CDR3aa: CASSGSRTQYF

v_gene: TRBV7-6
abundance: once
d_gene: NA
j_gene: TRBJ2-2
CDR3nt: TGTGCCAGCAGCTTAGAGGTTTTTGGGTCAGGAGGGAACACCGGGGAGCTGTTTTTT
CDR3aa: CASSLEVFGSGGNTGELFF

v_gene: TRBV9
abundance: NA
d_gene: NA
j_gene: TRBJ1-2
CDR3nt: TGTGCCAGCAGCGTAGAATACAGCTATGGCTACACCTTC
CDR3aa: CASSVEYSYGYTF

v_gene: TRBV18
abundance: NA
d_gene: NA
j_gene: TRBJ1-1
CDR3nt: TGTGCCAGCTCACGGGGCCATGGGAGGGGTCTCTCTGAAGCTTTCTTT
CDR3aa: CASSRGHGRGLSEAFF

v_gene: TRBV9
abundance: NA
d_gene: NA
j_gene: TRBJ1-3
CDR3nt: TGTGCCAGCAGGCGGGGCTCTGGAAACACCATATATTTT
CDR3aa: CASRRGSGNTIYF

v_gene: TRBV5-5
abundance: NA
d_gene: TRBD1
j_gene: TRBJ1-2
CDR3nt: TGTGCCAGCAGCCTGCCCCAGGGGGGCTATGGCTACACCTTC
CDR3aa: CASSLPQGGYGYTF

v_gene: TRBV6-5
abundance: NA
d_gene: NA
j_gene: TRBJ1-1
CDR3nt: TGTGCCAGCATTGGCCCGTTTGAAGCTTTCTTT
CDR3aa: CASIGPFEAFF

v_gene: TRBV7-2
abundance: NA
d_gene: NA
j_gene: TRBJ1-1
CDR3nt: TGTGCCAGCAGCCAATTCGGCAGCCAAGGAGGCACTGAAGCTTTCTTT
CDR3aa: CASSQFGSQGGTEAFF

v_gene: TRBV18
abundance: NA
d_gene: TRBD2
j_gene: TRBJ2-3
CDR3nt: TGTGCCAGCTCACCATGGGACAGCGGGGGGATCACAGATACGCAGTATTTT
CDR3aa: CASSPWDSGGITDTQYF

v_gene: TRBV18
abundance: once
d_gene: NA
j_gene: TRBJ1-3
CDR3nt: TGTGCCAGCTCTCTACGTCACCCGGGGGAAACTGGAAACACCATATATTTT
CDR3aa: CASSLRHPGETGNTIYF

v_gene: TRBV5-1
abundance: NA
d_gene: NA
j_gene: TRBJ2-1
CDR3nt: TGCGCCAGCAGCTTGGCCTTTCCCGTGGGAGCCAGGGGCAATGAGCAGTTCTTC
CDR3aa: CASSLAFPVGARGNEQFF

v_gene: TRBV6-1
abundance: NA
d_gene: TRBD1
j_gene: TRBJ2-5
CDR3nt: TGTGCCAGCAGTGGGGGGCTCTGGCAGGGGGCAAGAGAGACCCAGTACTTC
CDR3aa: CASSGGLWQGARETQYF

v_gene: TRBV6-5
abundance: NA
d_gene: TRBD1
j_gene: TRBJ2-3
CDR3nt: TGTGCCAGCACCCGGGACAGGGTTTTTGATACGCAGTATTTT
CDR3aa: CASTRDRVFDTQYF

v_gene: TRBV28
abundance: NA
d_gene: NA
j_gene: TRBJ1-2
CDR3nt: TGTGCCAGCAGTTTTTGGGGAGCGAAGTATGGCTACACCTTC
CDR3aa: CASSFWGAKYGYTF

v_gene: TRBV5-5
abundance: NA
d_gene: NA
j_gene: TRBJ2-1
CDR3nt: TGTGCCAGCAGCTTGCAGGGTGGGTACAATGAGCAGTTCTTC
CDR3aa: CASSLQGGYNEQFF

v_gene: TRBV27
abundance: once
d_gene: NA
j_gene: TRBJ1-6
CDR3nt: TGTGCCAGCAGCCCCAACTCCTATAATTCACCCCTCCACTTT
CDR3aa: CASSPNSYNSPLHF

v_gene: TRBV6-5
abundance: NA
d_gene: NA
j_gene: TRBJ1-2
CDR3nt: TGTGCCAGCAGTTCCTGGACAGACAACTATGGCTACACCTTC
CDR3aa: CASSSWTDNYGYTF

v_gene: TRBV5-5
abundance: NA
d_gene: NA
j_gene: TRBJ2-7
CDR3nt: TGTGCCAGCAGCTTGGATCAGACTTACGAGCAGTACTTC
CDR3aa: CASSLDQTYEQYF

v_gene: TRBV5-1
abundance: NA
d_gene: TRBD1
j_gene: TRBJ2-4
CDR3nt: TGCGCCAGCAGCTTGGGTCCGGACAGGGGGAACATTCAGTACTTC
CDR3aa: CASSLGPDRGNIQYF

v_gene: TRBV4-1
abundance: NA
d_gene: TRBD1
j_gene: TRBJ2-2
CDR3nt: TGCGCCAGCAGCCAATGGACAGGGGCCGGGGAGCTGTTTTTT
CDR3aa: CASSQWTGAGELFF

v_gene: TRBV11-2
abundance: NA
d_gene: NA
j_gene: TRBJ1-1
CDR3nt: TGTGCCAGCAGCTTACTGGGGGCGGGCACTGAAGCTTTCTTT
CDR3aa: CASSLLGAGTEAFF

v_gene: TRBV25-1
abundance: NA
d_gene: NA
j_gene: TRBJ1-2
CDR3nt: TGTGCCAGCAGTGAATATTCTACCTATGGCTACACCTTC
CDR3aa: CASSEYSTYGYTF